The T cell receptor beta chain under discussion was sequenced for a study of blood T cells in healthy people across ages. V lost 8 bases and J lost 7; bases outside the gene matches: 6. The CDR3 totals 14 residues. The V gene's germline CDR1 is LNHNV and CDR2 YYDKDF (reference sequence). A sample-barcoded 5' primer and a J-beta primer mix were used in a second PCR of roughly 6 to 11 cycles. TCRdb passed the 5' RACE reads through MiXCR, listing each CDR3 protein once. The sample consists of some 760,000 distinct CDR3 sequences, 25% of them appearing once. These data were likewise used in another study, on T cells of mothers and their children.

The receptor was derived from a boy between 10 and 17 years old in good health. This sequence joins TRBV15 and TRBJ2-2; 11 bases agree with TRBD2. The sequencing input was blood. DNA of the CDR3: TGTGCCACCCTGACTAGCGGGACTGGCGGGGAGCTGTTTTTT. This sequence encodes CATLTSGTGGELFF. Based on the CDR3 plus reference TRBV15 and TRBJ2-2, the full variable domain is DAMVIQNPRYQVTQFGKPVTLSCSQTLNHNVMYWYQQKSSQAPKLLFHYYDKDFNNEADTPDNFQSRRPNTSFCFLDIRSPGLGDTAMYLCATLTSGTGGELFFGEGSRLTVL.